The present TCR beta chain was sequenced within a study of vaccination effects on CD4 cells after COVID-19. Study overall: A few patients who were convalescent were sampled early, at day +14, and again late after vaccination.

Per the germline V gene, CDR1 is LNHDA and CDR2 is SQIVND (reference sequence). The CDR3 consists of 16 residues. Antigen-specific CD4+ T cells expanded by the ViraFEST assay with viral peptide pools were then sequenced. Cultured cells yielded isolated CD4+ T cells after around 10 days. A PCR test confirmed that the person had SARS-CoV-2 infection between March and December 2020. Two doses of either BNT162b2 or mRNA-1273 were given to each participant. Supplemented with roughly 10 IU/ml IL-2 and about 10 ug/ml peptides, roughly 2 million PBMC per well were kept in culture. The authors exchanged half the medium for IL-2 medium on days 3 and 7. Regarding the study as a whole: Late in the post-vaccination period, infection-induced and vaccine-induced clones underwent marked clonal contraction.

TCRdb's table, derived via immunoSEQ multiplex PCR, lists solely in-frame clones and lacks some. The sample contains 17,000 or so clones, around 74% of which appear only once. Note on this clone: Its antigen remains unknown.

This specimen consisted of CD4+ T cells from PBMCs cultured with SARS-CoV-2 spike peptides, obtained after COVID-19 vaccination. This receptor was identified in a human donor who had a prior SARS-CoV-2 infection. The chain has TRBV19 and TRBJ2-7; D is possibly TRBD1 or TRBD2 (6 bases each). CDR3 region: CPRGWGLALSSYEQYF. The CDR3 region has the DNA TGTCCAAGAGGCTGGGGGCTAGCGTTGTCGTCCTACGAGCAGTACTTC.